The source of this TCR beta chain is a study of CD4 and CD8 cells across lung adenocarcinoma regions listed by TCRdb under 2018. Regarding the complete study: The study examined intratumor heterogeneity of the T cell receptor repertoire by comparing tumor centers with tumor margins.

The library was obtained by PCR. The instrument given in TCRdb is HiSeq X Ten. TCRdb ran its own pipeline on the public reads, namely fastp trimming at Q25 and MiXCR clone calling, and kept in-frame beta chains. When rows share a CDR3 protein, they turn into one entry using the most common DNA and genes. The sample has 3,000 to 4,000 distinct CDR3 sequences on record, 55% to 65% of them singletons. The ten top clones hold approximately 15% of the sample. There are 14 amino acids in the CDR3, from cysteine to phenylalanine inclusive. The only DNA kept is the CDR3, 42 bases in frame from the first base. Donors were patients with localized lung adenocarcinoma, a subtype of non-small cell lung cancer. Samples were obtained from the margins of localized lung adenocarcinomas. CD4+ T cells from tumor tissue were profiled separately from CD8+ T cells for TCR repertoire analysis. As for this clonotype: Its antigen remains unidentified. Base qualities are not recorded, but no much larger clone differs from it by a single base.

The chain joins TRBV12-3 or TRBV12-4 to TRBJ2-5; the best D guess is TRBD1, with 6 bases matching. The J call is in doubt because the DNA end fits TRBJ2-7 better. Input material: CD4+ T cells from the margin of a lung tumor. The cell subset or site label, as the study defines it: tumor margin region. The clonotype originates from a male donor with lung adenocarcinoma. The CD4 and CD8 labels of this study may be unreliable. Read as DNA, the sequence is TGTGCCAGCGTGGTAGGGACATATTCTTCCGAGCAGTACTTC. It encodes CASVVGTYSSEQYF.